This T cell receptor beta chain was identified during a study of blood T cell repertoires in COVID-19. Between the trimmed V and J ends, which lost 2 bases and 6 bases, there was a span of 13 bases. Germline V gene sequence: CDR1 MDHEN, CDR2 SYDVKM. CDR3 length: 14 residues. Measured with immunoSEQ multiplex PCR; TCRdb has only the in-frame clones, and not every one. In the table there are tens of thousands of clones, 70% to 90% of which are singletons. The clonotype comes from a man between 60 and 70 years old with active or convalescent COVID-19. The material sequenced was peripheral blood. The J gene is TRBJ1-1, the V gene TRBV28; D is possibly TRBD1 (5 bases). CDR3 in amino acids: CASSLMAGRAEAFF. CDR3 in DNA: TGTGCCAGCAGTTTAATGGCAGGGAGGGCTGAAGCTTTCTTT.